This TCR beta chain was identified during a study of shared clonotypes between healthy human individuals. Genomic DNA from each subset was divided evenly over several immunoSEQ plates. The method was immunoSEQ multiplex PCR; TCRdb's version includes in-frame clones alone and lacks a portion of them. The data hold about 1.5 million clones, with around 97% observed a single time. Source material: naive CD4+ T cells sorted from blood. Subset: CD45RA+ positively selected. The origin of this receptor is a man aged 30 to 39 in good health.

CDR3: CAISNRDRGGTGELFF. CDR3 bases: TGTGCCATCAGTAACCGGGACAGGGGTGGCACCGGGGAGCTGTTTTTT. V is TRBV10-3 and J is TRBJ2-2; the match to TRBD1 covers 10 bases. Germline V gives CDR1 ENHRY, CDR2 SYGVKD. This CDR3 has 16 residues. After removal of 5 bases from V and 4 bases from J, the junction contained 7 bases not matched to a gene.